A single sample gave rise to the 6 T cell receptor beta chains below, sequenced in a study of blood T cells in healthy people across ages. The authors ran a second PCR of about 6 to 11 cycles using a sample-barcoded 5' primer and a J-beta primer mix. TCRdb reprocessed the 5' RACE reads via MiXCR and lists one record per CDR3 protein. The data hold around 2 million distinct CDR3 sequences, with about two fifths observed a single time. The sequenced sample was blood. The receptors were sampled from a human donor in good health.

This clonotype was counted a few times. The chain combines TRBV28 with TRBJ2-1, with TRBD2 matching 10 bases. The CDR3 sequence is 15 residues long. Germline loops: CDR1 MDHEN, CDR2 SYDVKM. The ends lost 2 bases at V and 9 bases at J; junction bases unmatched: 7. For the CDR3, the DNA is TGTGCCAGCAGTTTACTAGCGGGGGCCGCGGGTGAGCAGTTCTTC. This sequence encodes CASSLLAGAAGEQFF.

This rearrangement joins TRBV12-3 or TRBV12-4 to TRBJ2-5; D might be TRBD2 (5 bases). V dropped 1 base and J dropped 4 bases, with 13 bases sitting between them. The length of the CDR3 is 15 residues. Here the CDR3 DNA reads TGTGCCAGCAGTTTAGGGCTAGCCGAACGAGAGACCCAGTACTTC. It is translated as CASSLGLAERETQYF.

The V gene is TRBV4-1, the J gene TRBJ1-1, with a possible D match to TRBD1 (5 bases). The CDR3 runs 14 residues. Germline assignment: CDR1 MGHRA and CDR2 YSYEKL. The V gene lost 1 base and the J gene lost 10 bases, with 16 bases spanning the gap. The CDR3: CASSQGGDSSGAFF. The DNA for the CDR3 is TGCGCCAGCAGCCAAGGGGGCGATTCCAGTGGAGCTTTCTTT.

V and J are TRBV7-9 and TRBJ2-1, with D tentatively TRBD2 (6 bases). CDR3 length equals 16 residues. Germline V gene lookup returns CDR1 SEHNR and CDR2 FQNEAQ (reference sequence). V gave up 5 bases and J gave up 0 bases, with 14 bases separating them. The CDR3 nucleotides are TGTGCCAGCAGCCCGCGCGGAGGGAGCTCCTACAATGAGCAGTTCTTC. Encoded protein: CASSPRGGSSYNEQFF.

The chain links TRBV2 to TRBJ2-7; TRBD2 is a possible D gene (5 bases). This CDR3 is 15 amino acids long. V was pared by 6 bases and J by 3 bases, with 18 bases between. Germline assignment: CDR1 SNHLY and CDR2 FYNNEI. The CDR3 nucleotides read TGTGCCAGCAGCGACAAGGACCTCGAGGGCTACGAGCAGTACTTC. It yields the protein CASSDKDLEGYEQYF.

V and J are TRBV15 and TRBJ1-2; D call uncertain. Per germline, CDR1 LNHNV and CDR2 YYDKDF (reference sequence). The CDR3 spans 15 residues. Deletions cut 3 bases from V and 4 bases from J, with 15 bases between. The chain's CDR3 is CATSSPDSFPYGYTF. CDR3 bases: TGTGCCACCAGCAGCCCTGACTCCTTTCCCTATGGCTACACCTTC.